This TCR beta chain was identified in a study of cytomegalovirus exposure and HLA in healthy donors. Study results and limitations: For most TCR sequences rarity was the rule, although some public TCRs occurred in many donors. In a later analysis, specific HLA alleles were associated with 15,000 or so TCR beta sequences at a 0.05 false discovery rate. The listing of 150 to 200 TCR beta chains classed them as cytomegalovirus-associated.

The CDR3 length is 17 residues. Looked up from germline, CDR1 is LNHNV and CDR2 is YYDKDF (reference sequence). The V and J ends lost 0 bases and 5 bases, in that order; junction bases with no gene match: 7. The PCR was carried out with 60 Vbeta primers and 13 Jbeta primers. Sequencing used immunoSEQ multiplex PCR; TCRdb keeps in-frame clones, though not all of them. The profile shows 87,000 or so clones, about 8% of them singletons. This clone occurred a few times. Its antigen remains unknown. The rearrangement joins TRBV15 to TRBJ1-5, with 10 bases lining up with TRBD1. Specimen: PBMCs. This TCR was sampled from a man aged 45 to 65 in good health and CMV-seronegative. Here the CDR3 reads CATSREPMDRGDQPQHF. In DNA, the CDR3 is TGTGCCACCAGCAGAGAACCCATGGACAGGGGGGATCAGCCCCAGCATTTT.